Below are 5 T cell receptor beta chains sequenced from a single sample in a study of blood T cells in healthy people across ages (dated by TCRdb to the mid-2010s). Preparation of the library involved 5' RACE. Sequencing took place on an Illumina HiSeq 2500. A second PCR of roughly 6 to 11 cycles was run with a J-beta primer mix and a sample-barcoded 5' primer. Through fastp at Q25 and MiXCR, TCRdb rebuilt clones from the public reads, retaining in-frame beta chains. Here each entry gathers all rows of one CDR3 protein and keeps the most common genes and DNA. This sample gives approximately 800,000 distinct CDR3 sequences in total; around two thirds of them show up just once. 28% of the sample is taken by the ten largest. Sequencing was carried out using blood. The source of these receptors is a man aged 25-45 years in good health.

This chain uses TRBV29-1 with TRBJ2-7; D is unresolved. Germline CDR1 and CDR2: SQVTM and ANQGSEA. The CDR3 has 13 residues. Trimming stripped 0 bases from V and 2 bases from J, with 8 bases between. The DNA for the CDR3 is TGCAGCGTTGAAGATGAAACAGCCTACGAGCAGTACTTC. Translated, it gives CSVEDETAYEQYF.

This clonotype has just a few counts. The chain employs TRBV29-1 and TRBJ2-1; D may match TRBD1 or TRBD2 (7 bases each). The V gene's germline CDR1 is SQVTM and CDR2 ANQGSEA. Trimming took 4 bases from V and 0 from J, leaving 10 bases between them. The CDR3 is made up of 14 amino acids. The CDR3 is CSVVRGGSYNEQFF. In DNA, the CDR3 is TGCAGCGTTGTCAGGGGGGGCTCCTACAATGAGCAGTTCTTC.

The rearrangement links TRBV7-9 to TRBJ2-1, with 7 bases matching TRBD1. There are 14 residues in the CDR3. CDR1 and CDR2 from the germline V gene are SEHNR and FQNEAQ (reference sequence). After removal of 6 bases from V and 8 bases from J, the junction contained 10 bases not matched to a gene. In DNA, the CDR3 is TGTGCCAGCAGGCAGACAGGGCCCTTCGATGAGCAGTTCTTC. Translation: CASRQTGPFDEQFF.

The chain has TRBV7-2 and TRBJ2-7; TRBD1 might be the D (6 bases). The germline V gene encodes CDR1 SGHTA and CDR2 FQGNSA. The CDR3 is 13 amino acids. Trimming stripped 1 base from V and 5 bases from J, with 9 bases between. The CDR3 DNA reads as TGTGCCAGCAGCTTAGGTGGACAGAACGAGCAGTACTTC. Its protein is CASSLGGQNEQYF.

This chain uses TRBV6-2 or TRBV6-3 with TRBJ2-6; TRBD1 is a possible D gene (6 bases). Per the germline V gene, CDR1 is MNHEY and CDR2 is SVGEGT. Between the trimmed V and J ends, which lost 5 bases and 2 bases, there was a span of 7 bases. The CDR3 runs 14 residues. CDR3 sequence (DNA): TGTGCCAGCAGTCACAGGGCTGGGGCCAACGTCCTGACTTTC. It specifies CASSHRAGANVLTF.